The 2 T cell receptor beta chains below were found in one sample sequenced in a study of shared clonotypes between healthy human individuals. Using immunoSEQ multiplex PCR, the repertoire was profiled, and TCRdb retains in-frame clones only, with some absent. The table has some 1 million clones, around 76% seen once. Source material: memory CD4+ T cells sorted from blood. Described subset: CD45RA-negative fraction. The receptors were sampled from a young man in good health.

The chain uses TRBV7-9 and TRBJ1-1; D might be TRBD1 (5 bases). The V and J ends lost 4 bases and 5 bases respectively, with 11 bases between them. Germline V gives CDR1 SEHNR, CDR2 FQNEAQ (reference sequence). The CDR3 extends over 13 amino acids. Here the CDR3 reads CASSWTQETEAFF. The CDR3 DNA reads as TGTGCCAGCAGCTGGACACAGGAAACTGAAGCTTTCTTT.

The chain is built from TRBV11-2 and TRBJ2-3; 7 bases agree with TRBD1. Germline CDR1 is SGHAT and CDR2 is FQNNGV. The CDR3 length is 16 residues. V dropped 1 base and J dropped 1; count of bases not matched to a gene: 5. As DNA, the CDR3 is TGTGCCAGCAGCTTAGGAATTCAGGGGGGCACAGATACGCAGTATTTT. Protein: CASSLGIQGGTDTQYF.